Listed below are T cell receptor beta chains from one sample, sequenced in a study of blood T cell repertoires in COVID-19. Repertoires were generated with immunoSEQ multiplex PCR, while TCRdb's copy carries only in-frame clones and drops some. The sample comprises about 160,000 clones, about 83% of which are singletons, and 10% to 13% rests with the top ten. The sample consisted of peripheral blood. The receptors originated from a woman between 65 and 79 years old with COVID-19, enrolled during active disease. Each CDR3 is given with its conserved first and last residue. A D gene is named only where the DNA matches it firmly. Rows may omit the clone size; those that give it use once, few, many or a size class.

CDR3 DNA: TGTGCCAGCAGTTCCTATCACCCGGGACAGGGTGGCACTGAAGCTTTCTTT
CDR3 protein: CASSSYHPGQGGTEAFF
J gene: TRBJ1-1
V gene: TRBV28
D gene: TRBD1
clone size: .

CDR3 DNA: TGTGCCATCAGTGTTAGGGAGGACACTGAAGCTTTCTTT
CDR3 protein: CAISVREDTEAFF
J gene: TRBJ1-1
V gene: TRBV10-3
D gene: .
clone size: .

CDR3 DNA: TGCAGCGTTGGGGGGACTAGCGGGGACGCTGCTAGCACAGATACGCAGTATTTT
CDR3 protein: CSVGGTSGDAASTDTQYF
J gene: TRBJ2-3
V gene: TRBV29-1
D gene: TRBD2
clone size: .

CDR3 DNA: TGTGCCAGCAGACCCGGGACAGCACCAACTAATGAAAAACTGTTTTTT
CDR3 protein: CASRPGTAPTNEKLFF
J gene: TRBJ1-4
V gene: TRBV2
D gene: TRBD1
clone size: .

CDR3 DNA: TGTGCCAGCAACCGACAGGGGGCGGAGACCCAGTACTTC
CDR3 protein: CASNRQGAETQYF
J gene: TRBJ2-5
V gene: TRBV2
D gene: TRBD1
clone size: .

CDR3 DNA: TGTGCCAGCACCTTTGGGGGGACAGGGAACACTGAAGCTTTCTTT
CDR3 protein: CASTFGGTGNTEAFF
J gene: TRBJ1-1
V gene: TRBV6-5
D gene: TRBD1
clone size: .

CDR3 DNA: TGCGCCAGCAGCCAAGAATGGGCCAGGGGAGATACGCAGTATTTT
CDR3 protein: CASSQEWARGDTQYF
J gene: TRBJ2-3
V gene: TRBV4-1
D gene: .
clone size: .

CDR3 DNA: TGCGCCAGCAGCGGGACTAGCGGCGAGCAGTACTTC
CDR3 protein: CASSGTSGEQYF
J gene: TRBJ2-7
V gene: TRBV5-1
D gene: TRBD2
clone size: once

CDR3 DNA: TGTGCCAGCAGTTTACCCCCGGGCGAGCAGTACTTC
CDR3 protein: CASSLPPGEQYF
J gene: TRBJ2-7
V gene: TRBV27
D gene: .
clone size: .

CDR3 DNA: TGTGCCAGCAACCCGGACAGGGATAATTCACCCCTCCACTTT
CDR3 protein: CASNPDRDNSPLHF
J gene: TRBJ1-6
V gene: TRBV6-5
D gene: TRBD1
clone size: once

CDR3 DNA: TGTGCCAGCAGCTTAGCGGGGGCGTCAGAGACCCAGTACTTC
CDR3 protein: CASSLAGASETQYF
J gene: TRBJ2-5
V gene: TRBV5-4
D gene: TRBD2
clone size: once

CDR3 DNA: TGTGCCAGCATAAGGGGACAGGGAAGATTCAATGAGCAGTTCTTC
CDR3 protein: CASIRGQGRFNEQFF
J gene: TRBJ2-1
V gene: TRBV5-8
D gene: TRBD1
clone size: .

CDR3 DNA: TGTGCCAGCAGCCCGGGACAGGGGGCCGACACTGAAGCTTTCTTT
CDR3 protein: CASSPGQGADTEAFF
J gene: TRBJ1-1
V gene: TRBV2
D gene: TRBD1
clone size: once

CDR3 DNA: TGTGCCAGCAGCTTGGGGCCGGGACAGGTACCCCAGCATTTT
CDR3 protein: CASSLGPGQVPQHF
J gene: TRBJ1-5
V gene: TRBV5-6
D gene: TRBD1
clone size: once

CDR3 DNA: TGCAGCGTTTCCGGGACAGGGAGTCGGGTTTATGGCTACACCTTC
CDR3 protein: CSVSGTGSRVYGYTF
J gene: TRBJ1-2
V gene: TRBV29-1
D gene: TRBD1
clone size: .

CDR3 DNA: TGTGCCAGCAGTTTATGGGGACAGGGGGCGAACACCGGGGAGCTGTTTTTT
CDR3 protein: CASSLWGQGANTGELFF
J gene: TRBJ2-2
V gene: TRBV28
D gene: TRBD1
clone size: .

CDR3 DNA: TGTGCCAGCGGGCAGACCAATCAGCCCCAGCATTTT
CDR3 protein: CASGQTNQPQHF
J gene: TRBJ1-5
V gene: TRBV6-5
D gene: .
clone size: .

CDR3 DNA: TGTGCCAGCAGTCGGCAGGGGGAGGGCAATCAGCCCCAGCATTTT
CDR3 protein: CASSRQGEGNQPQHF
J gene: TRBJ1-5
V gene: TRBV2
D gene: TRBD1
clone size: .

CDR3 DNA: TGTGCCAGCAGCTCGCCGGGACAGGCACGCTACGAGCAGTACTTC
CDR3 protein: CASSSPGQARYEQYF
J gene: TRBJ2-7
V gene: TRBV28
D gene: TRBD1
clone size: .

CDR3 DNA: TGTGCCAGCAGCCTGACAGGGGGTGGTAATTCACCCCTCCACTTT
CDR3 protein: CASSLTGGGNSPLHF
J gene: TRBJ1-6
V gene: TRBV7-9
D gene: TRBD1
clone size: .

CDR3 DNA: TGTGCCAGCCCGTCGAAGGGGACAGCAGGGGCAGATACGCAGTATTTT
CDR3 protein: CASPSKGTAGADTQYF
J gene: TRBJ2-3
V gene: TRBV9
D gene: TRBD1
clone size: .

CDR3 DNA: TGTGCCAGCAGCCAAGAGGCGGGGGCCTCCACAGATACGCAGTATTTT
CDR3 protein: CASSQEAGASTDTQYF
J gene: TRBJ2-3
V gene: TRBV3-1/TRBV3-2
D gene: .
clone size: .

CDR3 DNA: TGTGCCAGCAGTTTAAGTGGGCCCGGCTATCAGCCCCAGCATTTT
CDR3 protein: CASSLSGPGYQPQHF
J gene: TRBJ1-5
V gene: TRBV28
D gene: .
clone size: .

CDR3 DNA: TGTGCCTGGAGTAGAGGGCACTACGAGCAGTACTTC
CDR3 protein: CAWSRGHYEQYF
J gene: TRBJ2-7
V gene: TRBV30
D gene: .
clone size: .

CDR3 DNA: TGTGCCAGCTCCCAGGCGGGGGCGAACACCGGGGAGCTGTTTTTT
CDR3 protein: CASSQAGANTGELFF
J gene: TRBJ2-2
V gene: TRBV18
D gene: TRBD2
clone size: .

CDR3 DNA: TGTGCCAGCAGGGGGGCCGGGGAGCAGTACTTC
CDR3 protein: CASRGAGEQYF
J gene: TRBJ2-7
V gene: TRBV7-2
D gene: .
clone size: .

CDR3 DNA: TGTGCCAGCGGGGCCTCCAATGGAATTGAGTACTTC
CDR3 protein: CASGASNGIEYF
J gene: TRBJ2-7
V gene: TRBV2
D gene: .
clone size: few

CDR3 DNA: TGTGCCAGCAGCGCTAGGGGCCAGAATAATTCACCCCTCCACTTT
CDR3 protein: CASSARGQNNSPLHF
J gene: TRBJ1-6
V gene: TRBV7-2
D gene: .
clone size: .

CDR3 DNA: TGTGCCAGTAGGAACGAGGGGGAGCTGTTTTTT
CDR3 protein: CASRNEGELFF
J gene: TRBJ2-2
V gene: TRBV19
D gene: .
clone size: .

CDR3 DNA: TGCAGTGCTAGTAAGGGGGCGGGGACTGAAGCTTTCTTT
CDR3 protein: CSASKGAGTEAFF
J gene: TRBJ1-1
V gene: TRBV20-1
D gene: TRBD1
clone size: once

CDR3 DNA: TGTGCCAGCAGTCCCGGGGTGCACACAGATACGCAGTATTTT
CDR3 protein: CASSPGVHTDTQYF
J gene: TRBJ2-3
V gene: TRBV6-5
D gene: .
clone size: .

CDR3 DNA: TGTGCCAGCAGCTTGGGACGGGAAAATCAGCCCCAGCATTTT
CDR3 protein: CASSLGRENQPQHF
J gene: TRBJ1-5
V gene: TRBV5-8
D gene: .
clone size: .

CDR3 DNA: TGTGCCAGCAGTGAAGCGGGGCTAAGCAATCAGCCCCAGCATTTT
CDR3 protein: CASSEAGLSNQPQHF
J gene: TRBJ1-5
V gene: TRBV6-1
D gene: .
clone size: .

CDR3 DNA: TGTGCCAGTAGCATGACAGGGGCGGGGACTGAAGCTTTCTTT
CDR3 protein: CASSMTGAGTEAFF
J gene: TRBJ1-1
V gene: TRBV19
D gene: TRBD1
clone size: .

CDR3 DNA: TGCGCCAGCAGCTTGTCGGGGACTGGGAACACTGAAGCTTTCTTT
CDR3 protein: CASSLSGTGNTEAFF
J gene: TRBJ1-1
V gene: TRBV5-1
D gene: .
clone size: few

CDR3 DNA: TGCAGTGCTAGTGGTAACCTAGCAACTAATGAAAAACTGTTTTTT
CDR3 protein: CSASGNLATNEKLFF
J gene: TRBJ1-4
V gene: TRBV20-1
D gene: .
clone size: .